These T cell receptor beta chains were read from a single sample in a study of tumor-infiltrating lymphocytes in primary liver carcinoma. One entry per CDR3 protein, called by TCRdb with MiXCR from the multiplex PCR reads. In the table there are 250,000 to 400,000 distinct CDR3 sequences, 55% to 65% of which are singletons. Sequences were obtained from peripheral blood. These receptors all stem from a man aged 35 to 55 with primary liver carcinoma and hepatitis B virus infection. Both conserved end residues are part of each CDR3. D genes are given only for firm matches. Expanded clones are given a class, and other clones once, few, many or no size at all.

j_gene | v_gene | abundance | d_gene | CDR3nt | CDR3aa
TRBJ2-1 | TRBV7-9 | few | - | TGTGCCAGCAGCTTAGAGTTCGGTGAGCAGTTCTTC | CASSLEFGEQFF
TRBJ2-7 | TRBV29-1 | - | - | TGCAGCGTAACAGAGGGCAGGTCCGCCTACGAGCAGTACTTC | CSVTEGRSAYEQYF
TRBJ2-1 | TRBV11-1 | - | - | TGTGCCAGCAGCTTAGTGACTACCCAACCCTACAATGAGCAGCTCTTC | CASSLVTTQPYNEQLF
TRBJ1-5 | TRBV6-5 | - | - | TGTGCCAGGAGCCATCGTGGGGACCTCAGCAATCAGCCCCAGCATTTT | CARSHRGDLSNQPQHF
TRBJ2-7 | TRBV7-8 | - | TRBD2 | TGTGCCAGCAGCTTATTAGCGGGCCCGACTCCCTACGAGCAGTACTTC | CASSLLAGPTPYEQYF
TRBJ2-3 | TRBV10-3 | many | TRBD2 | TGTGCCGTCCTTAGCGGGACTACAGATACGCAGTATTTT | CAVLSGTTDTQYF
TRBJ2-2 | TRBV13 | - | - | TGTGCCAGCAGTCCCATCGGGCCTAACACCGGGGAGCTGTTTTTT | CASSPIGPNTGELFF
TRBJ1-5 | TRBV28 | - | - | TGTGCCGGCAGTTTGCTCACAGGGAGCAGCAATCAGCCCCAGCATTTT | CAGSLLTGSSNQPQHF
TRBJ1-5 | TRBV12-3/TRBV12-4 | once | - | TGTACCAGCAGTTTCGGGAGCAATCAGCCCCAGAATTTT | CTSSFGSNQPQNF
TRBJ2-6 | TRBV6-6 | - | - | TGTGCCAGCAGTTACGGGCAGGAAGGATTTGGGGCCAACGTCCTGACTTTC | CASSYGQEGFGANVLTF
TRBJ1-2 | TRBV5-4 | once | TRBD1 | TGTGCCAGAAGCCCGGGACAGGGACTTGGCTACACCTTC | CARSPGQGLGYTF
TRBJ2-2 | TRBV30 | many | TRBD2 | TGTGCCTTGACTCGGCGGACTAGCCTTACCACCGGGGAGCTGTTTTTT | CALTRRTSLTTGELFF
TRBJ2-2 | TRBV6-1 | - | - | TGTGCCAGCAGCGAAATCCCCACTAACTTACCCGGGGAGCTGTTTTTT | CASSEIPTNLPGELFF
TRBJ2-5 | TRBV29-1 | - | TRBD2 | TGCAGCGCATTACCTAGACTAGCGTCCGTTGAGACCCAGTACTTC | CSALPRLASVETQYF